The T cell receptor (beta chain) described here comes from a study of identical twins. Study-level findings and limits: Models underestimated TCR alpha sharing (out-of-frame) in monozygotic twins.

TCRdb itself ran the 5' RACE reads through MiXCR, one entry per CDR3 protein. Among just over 500,000 distinct CDR3 sequences, less than 25% were seen once, and the ten largest hold 0.91%. Of note for this clonotype: Antigen specificity is unknown.

V was clipped by 3 bases and J by 4 bases, with 12 bases between them. The germline V gene encodes CDR1 MNHEY and CDR2 SVGAGI. There are 14 residues in the CDR3. The data were also submitted as part of a second study, on T cells expressing NK-cell markers.

Sequenced material: CD4+ T cells sorted from blood. This chain connects TRBV6-5 to TRBJ1-1; D unresolved. The sequence was collected from a woman aged 18-29 years in good health. The CDR3 DNA follows: TGTGCCAGCAGTTATGAGGCGCGGGTCACTGAAGCTTTCTTT. Its protein is CASSYEARVTEAFF.